This T cell receptor beta chain emerged from a study of somatic mutations in cytotoxic T cells in rheumatoid arthritis (dated by TCRdb to 2015 to 2018). Looking at the study overall: Sorted V beta1+ cells also underwent TCRB sequencing, and some V beta antibody-stained T-cell populations were flow-sorted at nearly 100% purity on a FACSAria II or Sony SH800. To characterize clonality, the study used TCRB deep sequencing while asking whether somatic mutations are carried by expanded CD8+ T-cell clones in newly diagnosed, untreated rheumatoid arthritis. TCRB deep sequencing was performed for roughly 69 rheumatoid arthritis patients and around 20 healthy controls. Median age was essentially the same in the patient group and the control group.

TCRB CDR3 sequencing used the immunoSEQ assay on genomic DNA. In the original analysis: Only productive TCRB rearrangements were included in the analyses. Clonality was calculated as a Shannon entropy-based productive clonality index, and a clone was defined by a unique TCRB CDR3 sequence. Repertoire overlap for a pair of samples was computed from each clone's template counts relative to total templates per sample. V-gene usage from TCRB sequencing and V-gene usage measured by flow cytometry were correlated (Spearman r of about 0.62). Entries here come from immuneACCESS through TCRdb and include only in-frame sequences with V and J called. Some clones fail to appear in such tables; in the studies checked, an unresolved V gene covers under half of the shortfall, and the cause of the remainder is unknown. V, J and clone size derive from that table, while D and trimming were established from the DNA sequence. The sample table contains fewer than 30,000 clones; only one count was recorded for roughly 82% of them. Around 5% of the sample is taken by the ten largest.

A word on this clone: Its antigen remains unidentified. It has no much larger one-base neighbor in the sample; base qualities were not kept.

Study-wide conclusions, independent of this receptor: In 8 out of 65 patients, more than 20% of CD8+ cells belonged to the largest CD8+ clone, while several identical CD8+ TCRB sequences were shared between blood and synovial fluid. The antigen targets of the expanded CD8+ clones were unknown, and absence from virus-specific databases did not rule out viral specificity. The slight TRBV07 underrepresentation in patients was not adjusted for multiple comparisons. There was no significant difference in CD8+ T-cell clonality between rheumatoid arthritis patients and age-matched healthy controls. Healthy controls showed no age-related increase in CD8+ clonality, whereas patients did (Spearman r of about 0.5).

The approximately 22 healthy controls were blood donors whose buffy coats were used; they had a median age of approximately 59 years (range about 20-70), and 50% to 55% were female. CD4+ and CD8+ cells were isolated by positive magnetic bead selection on an AutoMACS, and purity was checked by flow cytometry. Ficoll-Paque PLUS density gradient separation was used to isolate peripheral blood mononuclear cells. DNA from CD4-enriched, CD8-enriched or PBMC samples was extracted using Nucleospin Tissue or Tissue XS kits and then quantified on a Qubit 2.0 fluorometer. Per the germline V gene, MNHEY is the CDR1 and SVGAGI is the CDR2. The V end loses 6 bases and the J end loses 4 bases, and a stretch of 12 bases separates them. From its cysteine to its phenylalanine, the CDR3 spans 13 amino acids. The read is trimmed to its CDR3 DNA, 39 bases read in frame from base 1.

The rearranged segments are TRBV6-5 and TRBJ1-1; possibly the D gene is TRBD1, per 6 matching bases. This TCR was recovered from a man over 45 in good health. The sample consisted of CD8+ T cells sorted from blood. The DNA sequence is TGTGCCAGCAGCCGCAGGGGAGGCACTGAAGCTTTCTTT. Its translation reads: CASSRRGGTEAFF.